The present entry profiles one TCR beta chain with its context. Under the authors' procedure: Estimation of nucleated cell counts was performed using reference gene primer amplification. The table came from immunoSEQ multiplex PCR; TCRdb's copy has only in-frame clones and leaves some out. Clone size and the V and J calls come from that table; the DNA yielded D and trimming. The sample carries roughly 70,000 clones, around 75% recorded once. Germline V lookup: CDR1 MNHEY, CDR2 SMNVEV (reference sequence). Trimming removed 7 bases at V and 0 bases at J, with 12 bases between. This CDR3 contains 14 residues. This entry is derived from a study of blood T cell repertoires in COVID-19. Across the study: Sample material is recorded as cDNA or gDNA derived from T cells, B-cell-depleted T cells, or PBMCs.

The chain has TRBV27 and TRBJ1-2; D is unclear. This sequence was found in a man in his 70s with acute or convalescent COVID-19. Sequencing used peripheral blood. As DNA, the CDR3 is TGTGCCAGCACCCCGCGGGATACTAACTATGGCTACACCTTC. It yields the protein CASTPRDTNYGYTF.